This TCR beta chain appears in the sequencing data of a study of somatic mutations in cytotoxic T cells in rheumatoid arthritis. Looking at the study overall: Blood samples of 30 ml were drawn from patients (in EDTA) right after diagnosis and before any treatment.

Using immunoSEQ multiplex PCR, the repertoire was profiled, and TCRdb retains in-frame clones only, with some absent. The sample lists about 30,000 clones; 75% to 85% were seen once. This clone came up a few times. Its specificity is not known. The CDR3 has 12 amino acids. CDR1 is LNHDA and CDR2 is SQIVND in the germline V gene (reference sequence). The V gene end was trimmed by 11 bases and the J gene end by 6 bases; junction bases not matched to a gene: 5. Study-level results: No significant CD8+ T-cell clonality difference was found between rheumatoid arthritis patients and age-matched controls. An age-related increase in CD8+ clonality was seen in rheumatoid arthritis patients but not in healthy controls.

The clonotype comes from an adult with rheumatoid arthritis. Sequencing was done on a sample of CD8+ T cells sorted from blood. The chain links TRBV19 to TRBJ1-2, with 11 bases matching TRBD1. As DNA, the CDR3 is TGTGCCTCTCGGACAGGGGGCAATGGCTACACCTTC. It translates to CASRTGGNGYTF.